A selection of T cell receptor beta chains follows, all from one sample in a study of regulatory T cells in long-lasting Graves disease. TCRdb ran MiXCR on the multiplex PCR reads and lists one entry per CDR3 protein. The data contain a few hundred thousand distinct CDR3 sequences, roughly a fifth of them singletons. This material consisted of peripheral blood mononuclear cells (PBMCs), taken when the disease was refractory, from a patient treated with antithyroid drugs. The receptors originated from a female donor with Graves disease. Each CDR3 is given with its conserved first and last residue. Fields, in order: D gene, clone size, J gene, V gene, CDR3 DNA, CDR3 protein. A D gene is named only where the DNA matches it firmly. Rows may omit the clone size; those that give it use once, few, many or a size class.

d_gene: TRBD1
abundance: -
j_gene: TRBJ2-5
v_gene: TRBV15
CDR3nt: TGTGTCACCAGCAGTCCGGGACAGCCCCAAGAGACCCAGTACTTC
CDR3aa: CVTSSPGQPQETQYF

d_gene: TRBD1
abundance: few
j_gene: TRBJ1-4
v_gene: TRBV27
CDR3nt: TGTGCCAGCAGTCTCACAGGGGGCGCCCGTCGTAATAATGAAAAACTGTTTTTT
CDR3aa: CASSLTGGARRNNEKLFF

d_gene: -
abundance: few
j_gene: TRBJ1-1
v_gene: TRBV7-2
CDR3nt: TGTGCCAGCAGCTTAGAAGCAGTTGGGGGCACTGAAGCTTTCTTT
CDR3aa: CASSLEAVGGTEAFF

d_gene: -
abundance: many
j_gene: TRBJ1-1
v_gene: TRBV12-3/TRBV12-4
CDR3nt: TGTGCCAGCAGTCCCTTACAAATACTTGGCACTGAAGCTTTCTTT
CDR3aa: CASSPLQILGTEAFF

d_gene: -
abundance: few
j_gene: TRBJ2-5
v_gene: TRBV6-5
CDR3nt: TGTGCCAGCAGTTACTCGTTTTCCACTCACAAGTACCAAGAGACCCAGTACTTC
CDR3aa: CASSYSFSTHKYQETQYF

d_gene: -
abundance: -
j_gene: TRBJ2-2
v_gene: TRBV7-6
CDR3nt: TGTGCCAGCAGCTTAGTTAGCGCCGGGGAGCTGTTTTTT
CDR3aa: CASSLVSAGELFF

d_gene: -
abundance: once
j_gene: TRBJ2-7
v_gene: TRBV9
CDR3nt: TGTGCCAGCAGCGAGAACGGACAAGACTACGAGCAGTACTTC
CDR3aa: CASSENGQDYEQYF

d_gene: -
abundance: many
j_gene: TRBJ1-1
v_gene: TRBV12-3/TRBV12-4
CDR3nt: TGTGCCAGCAGTTATGGGCAGACTTCTCAATCTGAAGCTTTCTTT
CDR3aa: CASSYGQTSQSEAFF

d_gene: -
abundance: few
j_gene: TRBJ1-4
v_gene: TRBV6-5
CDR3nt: TGTGCCAGCAGTTACTCGGGGGCAACTAATGAAAAACTGTTTTTT
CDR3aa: CASSYSGATNEKLFF

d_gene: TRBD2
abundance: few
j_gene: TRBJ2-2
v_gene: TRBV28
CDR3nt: TGTGTCAGCAGTTTATCGGGGACTAGCTACACCGGGGAGCTGTTTTTT
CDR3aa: CVSSLSGTSYTGELFF

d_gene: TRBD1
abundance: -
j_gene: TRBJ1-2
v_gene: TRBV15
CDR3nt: TGTGCCACCAGCTCCAGGGGGCAGGATGGCTACACCTTC
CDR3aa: CATSSRGQDGYTF

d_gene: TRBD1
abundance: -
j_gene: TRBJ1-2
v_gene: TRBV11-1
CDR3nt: TGTGCCAGCAGCCCGGATGCGGGACAGCCCCACTATGGCTACACCTTC
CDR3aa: CASSPDAGQPHYGYTF

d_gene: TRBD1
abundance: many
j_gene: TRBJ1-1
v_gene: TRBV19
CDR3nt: TGTGCCAGTAGTGGCCAAACAGGGGGCTACACTGAAGCTTTCTTT
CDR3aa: CASSGQTGGYTEAFF

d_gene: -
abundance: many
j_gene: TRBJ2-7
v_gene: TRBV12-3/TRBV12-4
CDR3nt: TGTGCCAGCAGCCGAATACGGGAACTCCAGGAGCAGTACTTC
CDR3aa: CASSRIRELQEQYF

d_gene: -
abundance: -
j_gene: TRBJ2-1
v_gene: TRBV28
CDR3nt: TGTGCCAGCAGTCTACTAGGCGGCAACAATGAGCAGTTCTTC
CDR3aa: CASSLLGGNNEQFF

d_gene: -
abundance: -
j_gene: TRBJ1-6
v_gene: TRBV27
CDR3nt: TGTGCCAGCAGTTTAATTTCCAGCTCCTATAATTCACCCCTCCACTTT
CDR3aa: CASSLISSSYNSPLHF

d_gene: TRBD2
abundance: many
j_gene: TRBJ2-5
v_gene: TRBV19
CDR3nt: TGTGCCAGTAGTATAGGAGCGGGAGGTCAAGAGACCCAGTACTTC
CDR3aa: CASSIGAGGQETQYF

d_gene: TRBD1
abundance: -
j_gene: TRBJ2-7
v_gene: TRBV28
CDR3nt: TGTGCCAGCAGGGACAGGGGGCCCCTCCTCCTCGACTACGAGCAGTACTTC
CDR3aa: CASRDRGPLLLDYEQYF

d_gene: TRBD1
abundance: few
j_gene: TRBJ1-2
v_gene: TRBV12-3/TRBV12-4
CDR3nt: TGTGCCAGCAGTCCCATGGGGGGACAGGTGTTGAATGGCTACACCTTC
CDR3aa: CASSPMGGQVLNGYTF

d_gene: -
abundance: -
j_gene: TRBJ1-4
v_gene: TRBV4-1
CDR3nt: TGCGCCAGCAGCGCCTCTCCCACGGTCCCCAATGAAAAACTGTTTTTT
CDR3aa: CASSASPTVPNEKLFF

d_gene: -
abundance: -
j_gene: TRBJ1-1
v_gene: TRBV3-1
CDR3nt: TGTGCCAGCAGCCAAGGGTGGGCCTTTATTGGGGGAAGGGCTTTCTTT
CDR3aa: CASSQGWAFIGGRAFF

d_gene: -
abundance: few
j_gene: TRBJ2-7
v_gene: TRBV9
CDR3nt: TGTGCCAGCAGCGTAGCTGGCGGGGGCCATGGAGACGAGCAGTACTTC
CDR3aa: CASSVAGGGHGDEQYF

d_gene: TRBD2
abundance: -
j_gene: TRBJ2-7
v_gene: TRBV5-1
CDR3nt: TGCGCCAGCAGCTCTCTAGCGGACTACGAGCAGTACTTC
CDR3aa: CASSSLADYEQYF

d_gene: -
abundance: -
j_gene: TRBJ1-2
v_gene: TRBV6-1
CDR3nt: TGTGCCAGCAGAATTAAGGACAACGGCTACACCTTC
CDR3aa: CASRIKDNGYTF

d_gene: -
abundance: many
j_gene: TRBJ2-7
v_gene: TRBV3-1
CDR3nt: TGTGCCAGCAGCCAAGATAGCGGGACAGACTACGAGCAGTACTTC
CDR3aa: CASSQDSGTDYEQYF

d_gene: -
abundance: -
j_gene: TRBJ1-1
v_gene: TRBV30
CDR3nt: TGTGCCTGGAGAAATTTATGGGGCACTGGAGCTTTCTTT
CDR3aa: CAWRNLWGTGAFF

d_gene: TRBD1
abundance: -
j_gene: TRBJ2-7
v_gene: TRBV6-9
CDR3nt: TGTGCCAGCAGTTACTCCGGGACAGGGTCGGGTTACGAGCAGTACTTC
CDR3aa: CASSYSGTGSGYEQYF

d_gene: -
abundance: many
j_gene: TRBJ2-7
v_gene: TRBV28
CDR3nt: TGTGCCAGCAGCCTCAAGGGCGCCTACGAGCAGTACTTC
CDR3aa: CASSLKGAYEQYF

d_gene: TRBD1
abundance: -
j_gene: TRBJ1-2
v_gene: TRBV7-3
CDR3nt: TGTGCCAGCAGCCCAAAGGACAGGGGCGGGTATGGCTACACCTTC
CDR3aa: CASSPKDRGGYGYTF

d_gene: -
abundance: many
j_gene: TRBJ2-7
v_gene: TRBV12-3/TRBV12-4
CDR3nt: TGTGCCAGCAGTTTTACGGGACAAGAGGAGCGGCAGTACTTC
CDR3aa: CASSFTGQEERQYF

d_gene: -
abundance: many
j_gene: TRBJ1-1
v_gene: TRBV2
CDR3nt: TGTGCCAGCAATAGAGACTCTGAAGCTTTCTTT
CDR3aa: CASNRDSEAFF

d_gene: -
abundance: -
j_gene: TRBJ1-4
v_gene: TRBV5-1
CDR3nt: TGCGCCAGCAGCTTGACAGGGTGGGATGAAAAACTGTTTTTT
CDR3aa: CASSLTGWDEKLFF

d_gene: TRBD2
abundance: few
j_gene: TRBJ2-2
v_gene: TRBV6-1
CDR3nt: TGTGCCAGCCATCGGGGGGGGTTGCCCGGGGAGCTGTTTTTT
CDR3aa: CASHRGGLPGELFF

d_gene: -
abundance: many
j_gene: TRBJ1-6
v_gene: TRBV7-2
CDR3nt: TGTGCCAGCAGCCTAGGCGGGAAAAATTCACCCCTCCACTTT
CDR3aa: CASSLGGKNSPLHF

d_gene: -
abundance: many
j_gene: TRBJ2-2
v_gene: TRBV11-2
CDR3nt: TGTGCCAGCAGCGGTGTACAGGGTAACACCGGGGAGCTGTTTTTT
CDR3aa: CASSGVQGNTGELFF

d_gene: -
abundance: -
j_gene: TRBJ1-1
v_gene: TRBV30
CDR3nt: TGTGCCTGGACCCTAGGGTACATGAACACTGAAGCTTTCTTT
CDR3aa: CAWTLGYMNTEAFF

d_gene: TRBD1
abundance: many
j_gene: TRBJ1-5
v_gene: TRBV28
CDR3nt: TGTGCCAGCAGAAGACAGGGGGCTGGAAGCAATCAGCCCCAGCATTTT
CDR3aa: CASRRQGAGSNQPQHF

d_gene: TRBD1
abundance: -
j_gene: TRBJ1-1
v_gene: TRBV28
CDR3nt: TGTGCCAGTATAGAGGGGGCACTGAACACTGAAGCTTTCTTT
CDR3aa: CASIEGALNTEAFF

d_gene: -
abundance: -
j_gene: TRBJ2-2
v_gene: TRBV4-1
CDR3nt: TGCGCCAGCAGCCACGGGGTTAACACCGGGGAGCTGTTTTTT
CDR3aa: CASSHGVNTGELFF

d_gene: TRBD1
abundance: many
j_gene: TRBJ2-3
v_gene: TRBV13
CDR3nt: TGTGCCAGCAGCTTACGACAGGGGGCAGGGGATACGCAGTATTTT
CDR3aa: CASSLRQGAGDTQYF

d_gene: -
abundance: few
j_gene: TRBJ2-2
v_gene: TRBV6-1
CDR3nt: TGTGCCAGCAGCTCTCTCCAAGGGAACACCGGGGAGCTGTTTTTT
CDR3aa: CASSSLQGNTGELFF

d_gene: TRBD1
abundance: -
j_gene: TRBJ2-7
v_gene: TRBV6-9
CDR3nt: TGTGCCAGCAGTTACTGGACAGGGGCTCCCACCGCCTACGAGCAGTACTTC
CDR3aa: CASSYWTGAPTAYEQYF

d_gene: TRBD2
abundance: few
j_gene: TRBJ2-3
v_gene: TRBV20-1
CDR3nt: TGCAGTGCTAGAAGGACTAGCGGCACAGATACGCAGTATTTT
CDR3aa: CSARRTSGTDTQYF

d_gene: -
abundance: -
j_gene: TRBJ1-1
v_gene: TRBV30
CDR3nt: TGTGCCTGGAGTGCCTTCTCGGGTACTGAAGCTTTCTTT
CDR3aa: CAWSAFSGTEAFF

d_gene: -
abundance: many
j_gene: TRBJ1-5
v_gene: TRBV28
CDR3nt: TGTGCCAGCAGTCCTGTCAGGGGAAGCAATCAGCCCCAGCATTTT
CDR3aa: CASSPVRGSNQPQHF

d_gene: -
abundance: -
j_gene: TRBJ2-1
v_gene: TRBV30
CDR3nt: TGTGCCTGGAACACCCAGGGCCGCAATGAGCAGTTCTTC
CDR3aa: CAWNTQGRNEQFF

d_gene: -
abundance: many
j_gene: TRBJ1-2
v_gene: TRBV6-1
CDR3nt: TGTGCCAGCATATACGGTGGAGGCTACACCTTC
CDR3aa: CASIYGGGYTF

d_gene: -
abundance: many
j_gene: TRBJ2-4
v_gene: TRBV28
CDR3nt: TGTGCCAGCAGTTTATATCCCGAAGCCAAAAACATTCAGTACTTC
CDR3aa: CASSLYPEAKNIQYF

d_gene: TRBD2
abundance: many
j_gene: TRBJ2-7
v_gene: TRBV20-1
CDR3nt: TGCAGTGCTAGAGTGGCTAGCGGTCACTACGAGCAGTACTTC
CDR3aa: CSARVASGHYEQYF

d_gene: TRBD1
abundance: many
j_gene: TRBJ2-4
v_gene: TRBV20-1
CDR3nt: TGCAGTGCGACGGACAGGGCCAAAAACATTCAGTACTTC
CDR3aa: CSATDRAKNIQYF

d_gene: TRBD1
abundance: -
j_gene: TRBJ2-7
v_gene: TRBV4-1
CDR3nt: TGCGCCAGCAGGGCCCAGGGGGTGTACGAGCAGTACTTC
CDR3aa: CASRAQGVYEQYF

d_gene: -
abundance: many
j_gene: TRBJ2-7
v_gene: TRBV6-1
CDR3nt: TGTGCCAGCACAAGGTATTCAAACTCCTACGAGCAGTACTTC
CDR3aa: CASTRYSNSYEQYF

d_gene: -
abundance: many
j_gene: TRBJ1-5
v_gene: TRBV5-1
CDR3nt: TGCGCCAGCAGCTTGGGACAGGCAGATCAGCCCCAGCATTTT
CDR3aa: CASSLGQADQPQHF

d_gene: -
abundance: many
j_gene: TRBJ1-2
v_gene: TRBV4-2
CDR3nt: TGTGCCAGCAGCCAAGTGGGCGGAGGGGGCTATGGCTACACCTTC
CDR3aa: CASSQVGGGGYGYTF

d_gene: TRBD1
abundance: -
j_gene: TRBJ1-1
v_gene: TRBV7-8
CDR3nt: TGTGCCAGCAGCTTCGGCAGGGGGTATGAAGCTTTCTTT
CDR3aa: CASSFGRGYEAFF

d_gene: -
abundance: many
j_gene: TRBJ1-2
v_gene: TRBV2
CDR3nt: TGTGCCAGCAGTGATGGGGAAGGGGACTATGGCTACACCTTC
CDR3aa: CASSDGEGDYGYTF